The 15 T cell receptor beta chains listed next were all sequenced from one sample in a study of blood T cell repertoires in COVID-19. The table came from immunoSEQ multiplex PCR; TCRdb's copy has only in-frame clones and leaves some out. Here the sample spans 110,000 to 150,000 clones, 85% to 90% being singletons. The sample consisted of PBMCs or T cells enriched from blood (not recorded which). Receptor source: a man in his fifties or sixties who had recovered from COVID-19.

CDR3 nucleotides: TGTGCCAGTAGTATCGGGCGGGGATTCTACGAGCAGTACTTC. Amino acid sequence: CASSIGRGFYEQYF. The J gene is TRBJ2-7, the V gene TRBV19; tentatively, D is TRBD2 (6 bases). V was pared by 3 bases and J by 3 bases, with 12 bases between. This CDR3 is built from 14 residues. Per germline, CDR1 LNHDA and CDR2 SQIVND (reference sequence).

The chain is built from TRBV6-1 and TRBJ1-1, with 9 positions matching TRBD1. Germline lookup yields CDR1 MNHNS and CDR2 SASEGT. V dropped 4 bases and J dropped 1; count of bases not matched to a gene: 7. The CDR3 consists of 16 residues. CDR3 loop: CASSAGQGTWNTEAFF. The CDR3 DNA reads TGTGCCAGCAGTGCGGGACAGGGCACCTGGAACACTGAAGCTTTCTTT.

The gene calls are TRBV28 and TRBJ1-3; 8 bases match TRBD1. Germline assignment: CDR1 MDHEN and CDR2 SYDVKM. The V and J ends lost 6 bases and 3 bases, in that order; junction bases with no gene match: 7. This CDR3 has 15 amino acids. The CDR3 region has the DNA TGTGCCAGCAGCCGTCGGACAGGGAGTGGAAACACCATATATTTT. Translating it yields CASSRRTGSGNTIYF. The full variable domain, completed using reference TRBV28 and TRBJ1-3, is DVKVTQSSRYLVKRTGEKVFLECVQDMDHENMFWYRQDPGLGLRLIYFSYDVKMKEKGDIPEGYSVSREKKERFSLILESASTNQTSMYLCASSRRTGSGNTIYFGEGSWLTVV.

The genes are TRBV10-3 and TRBJ2-5; 12 bases map to TRBD2. Trimming took 3 bases from V and 5 from J; bases not matched to a gene: 4. Looked up from germline, CDR1 is ENHRY and CDR2 is SYGVKD. The CDR3 length is 15 residues. CDR3 in DNA: TGTGCCATCAGTGACGGGACTAGCGGGTGGGAGACCCAGTACTTC. Translating gives CAISDGTSGWETQYF.

The chain has TRBV29-1 and TRBJ1-5; 9 bases map to TRBD1. Trimming removed 6 bases from V and 4 bases from J; junction bases left unmatched: 4. Germline CDR1 and CDR2: SQVTM and ANQGSEA. This CDR3 is built from 13 residues. The CDR3 DNA reads TGCAGCGTGGCGACAGGGGGGAATCAGCCCCAGCATTTT. This gives the protein CSVATGGNQPQHF.

The gene calls are TRBV7-9 and TRBJ1-2; D is ambiguous. Trimming left V 11 bases short and J 4 bases short, with 11 bases between. CDR3 length: 11 amino acids. Germline V gene sequence: CDR1 SEHNR, CDR2 FQNEAQ (reference sequence). For the CDR3, the DNA is TGTGCCGTACAGCACTCCTATGGCTACACCTTC. Translated: CAVQHSYGYTF.

The rearrangement links TRBV6-5 to TRBJ2-2; D unclear. The CDR3 spans 13 residues. The germline V and J ends were trimmed by 8 bases and 4 bases, with 11 bases remaining between them. Germline V gene sequence: CDR1 MNHEY, CDR2 SVGAGI. CDR3 coding DNA: TGTGCCAGCGCACGTGAGAGCACCGGGGAGCTGTTTTTT. Amino acids: CASARESTGELFF.

The chain is built from TRBV12-3 or TRBV12-4 and TRBJ2-1; TRBD2 is a possible D gene (5 bases). The length of the CDR3 is 13 residues. The V end was cut by 4 bases, the J end by 6 bases, with 10 bases between. As DNA, the CDR3 is TGTGCCAGCAGTTCGGGGTTCCGCAATGAGCAGTTCTTC. Translation gives CASSSGFRNEQFF.

About this clone: Additional DNA sequences in this sample encode the identical CDR3. In nucleotides, the CDR3 is TGCAGCGTTGGGACTAGCGGGGGAACCGGGGAGCTGTTTTTT. Amino acid sequence: CSVGTSGGTGELFF. The V and J genes are TRBV29-1 and TRBJ2-2; 13 bases line up with TRBD2. Germline-derived CDR1 and CDR2 are SQVTM and ANQGSEA. CDR3 length: 14 residues. V shed 4 bases, J shed 5 bases, and the junction held 1 base outside the gene matches.

This chain connects TRBV24-1 to TRBJ1-2; D possibly corresponds to TRBD1 (5 bases). CDR1 KGHDR and CDR2 SFDVKD come from the germline V gene. This CDR3 has 13 residues. The V end lost 3 bases, the J end lost 7 bases, and 11 bases lay between the germline ends. The CDR3 coding sequence is TGTGCCACCAGTGATGAGGGGAGGCTTGGCTACACCTTC. Translated, it gives CATSDEGRLGYTF.

The chain employs TRBV15 and TRBJ2-1; no clear D gene. V was trimmed by 1 base and J by 6 bases, leaving 7 bases between them. The CDR3 is 13 amino acids. Germline-derived CDR1 and CDR2 are LNHNV and YYDKDF (reference sequence). The CDR3 here is CATSRGPINEQFF. In DNA, the CDR3 is TGTGCCACCAGCAGAGGTCCCATCAATGAGCAGTTCTTC.

The chain uses TRBV19 and TRBJ2-1; D is perhaps TRBD2 (6 bases). There are 15 residues in the CDR3. V lost 5 bases, J lost 4 bases, and 15 bases lay in between. The germline V gene encodes CDR1 LNHDA and CDR2 SQIVND (reference sequence). CDR3 sequence reads: CASSGTRRGYNEQFF. CDR3 DNA: TGTGCCAGTAGTGGGACTCGACGGGGGTACAATGAGCAGTTCTTC. Complete variable domain (other parts from reference TRBV19 and TRBJ2-1): DGGITQSPKYLFRKEGQNVTLSCEQNLNHDAMYWYRQDPGQGLRLIYYSQIVNDFQKGDIAEGYSVSREKKESFPLTVTSAQKNPTAFYLCASSGTRRGYNEQFFGPGTRLTVL.

Written as DNA, the CDR3 is TGTGCCAGCAGCTTAGTTCCGGGACAGGGGAACACCGGGGAGCTGTTTTTT. Translating it yields CASSLVPGQGNTGELFF. The chain recombines TRBV11-3 with TRBJ2-2; 9 bases are a match to TRBD1. The CDR3 spans 17 residues. With V trimmed by 1 base and J by 1 base, 4 bases remained unmatched. Germline V gene sequence: CDR1 SGHNT, CDR2 YENEEA.

The V call is TRBV7-8, the J call TRBJ1-5; 7 nucleotides match TRBD1. The CDR3 has 15 residues. Germline V gene lookup returns CDR1 SGHVS and CDR2 FQNEAQ. V trimming: 2 bases; J trimming: 5 bases; junction bases outside the gene matches: 6. Written as DNA, the CDR3 is TGTGCCAGCAGCTTAACAGGGGTCATCTATCAGCCCCAGCATTTT. It encodes CASSLTGVIYQPQHF.

CDR3 sequence (DNA): TGTGCCAGTAACAGACAAAGGGGGATCGATGAGCAGTTCTTC. Translated: CASNRQRGIDEQFF. The chain employs TRBV19 and TRBJ2-1, with D tentatively TRBD1 (6 bases). The CDR3 is made up of 14 amino acids. Trimming stripped 7 bases from V and 8 bases from J, with 18 bases between. Germline CDR1 is LNHDA and CDR2 is SQIVND (reference sequence). Variable domain in full (rest from reference TRBV19 and TRBJ2-1): DGGITQSPKYLFRKEGQNVTLSCEQNLNHDAMYWYRQDPGQGLRLIYYSQIVNDFQKGDIAEGYSVSREKKESFPLTVTSAQKNPTAFYLCASNRQRGIDEQFFGPGTRLTVL.